Following are 21 T cell receptor beta chains from one sample sequenced in a study of beta chain features in type 1 diabetes. Study outcomes and limitations: People with Type 1 diabetes carried modestly yet significantly shorter TCRB CDR3s in all four CD4+ subsets.

No antigen has been identified for these receptors. The authors reverse transcribed all of the isolated RNA, so sequencing captured expressed TCRB transcripts. Repertoires were generated with immunoSEQ multiplex PCR, while TCRdb's copy carries only in-frame clones and drops some. The table records over 600,000 clones, approximately 13% of them present only once. The sample consisted of naive CD4+ T cells from blood. All receptors derive from a man aged 25-40 years with type 1 diabetes.

This clone was observed a handful of times. This sequence joins TRBV9 and TRBJ1-2, with D perhaps TRBD1 (6 bases). Germline loops: CDR1 SGDLS, CDR2 YYNGEE. V was pared by 4 bases and J by 1 base, with 11 bases between. The CDR3 totals 14 residues. The CDR3 DNA sequence: TGTGCCAGCAGCCCGGACAGCGGTAACTATGGCTACACCTTC. It translates to CASSPDSGNYGYTF. The whole variable domain, filled in from reference TRBV9 and TRBJ1-2, reads DSGVTQTPKHLITATGQRVTLRCSPRSGDLSVYWYQQSLDQGLQFLIQYYNGEERAKGNILERFSAQQFPDLHSELNLSSLELGDSALYFCASSPDSGNYGYTFGSGTRLTVV.

The chain combines TRBV7-2 with TRBJ2-3; TRBD2 aligns across 8 bases. With V trimmed by 1 base and J by 2 bases, 8 bases remained unmatched. The germline V gene has CDR1 SGHTA and CDR2 FQGNSA. The CDR3 runs 17 residues. CDR3 nucleotides: TGTGCCAGCAGCTTAGTGGGAGCGGGGGCGACCACAGATACGCAGTATTTT. This gives the protein CASSLVGAGATTDTQYF. The whole variable domain, filled in from reference TRBV7-2 and TRBJ2-3, reads GAGVSQSPSNKVTEKGKDVELRCDPISGHTALYWYRQSLGQGLEFLIYFQGNSAPDKSGLPSDRFSAERTGGSVSTLTIQRTQQEDSAVYLCASSLVGAGATTDTQYFGPGTRLTVL.

V is TRBV19 and J is TRBJ2-1; TRBD1 is a possible D gene (7 bases). There are 16 residues in the CDR3. Trimming shortened V by 2 bases and J by 2 bases, and 13 bases separated the two germline ends. Germline V gene lookup returns CDR1 LNHDA and CDR2 SQIVND (reference sequence). CDR3 region: CASSISQGGTYNEQFF. The CDR3 region has the DNA TGTGCCAGTAGTATAAGTCAGGGGGGCACCTACAATGAGCAGTTCTTC. Full variable domain (missing parts from reference TRBV19 and TRBJ2-1): DGGITQSPKYLFRKEGQNVTLSCEQNLNHDAMYWYRQDPGQGLRLIYYSQIVNDFQKGDIAEGYSVSREKKESFPLTVTSAQKNPTAFYLCASSISQGGTYNEQFFGPGTRLTVL.

The V and J genes are TRBV5-1 and TRBJ2-5, with TRBD1 matching over 9 bases. Germline loops: CDR1 SGHRS, CDR2 YFSETQ. The length of the CDR3 is 13 residues. With V trimmed by 3 bases and J by 6 bases, 3 bases remained unmatched. DNA of the CDR3: TGCGCCAGCAGCTCACAGGGGGCGAAGACCCAGTACTTC. Amino acid sequence: CASSSQGAKTQYF.

J is TRBJ1-5 and V is TRBV2; no firm D call. The V end was cut by 5 bases, the J end by 1 base, with 6 bases between. Per germline, CDR1 SNHLY and CDR2 FYNNEI. This CDR3 spans 13 amino acids. CDR3 sequence (DNA): TGTGCCAGCAGTCTGGGGAGCAATCAGCCCCAGCATTTT. This sequence encodes CASSLGSNQPQHF.

In this sample, this clone turned up a few times. The V and J genes are TRBV7-3 and TRBJ2-7; perhaps TRBD2 as D (6 bases). The CDR3 extends over 15 amino acids. The V gene's germline CDR1 is SGHTA and CDR2 FQGTGA. Trimming removed 5 bases at V and 2 bases at J, with 16 bases between. The CDR3 loop reads CASSRGGEQPYEQYF. In DNA, the CDR3 is TGTGCCAGCAGCCGAGGAGGGGAACAACCCTACGAGCAGTACTTC.

In its sample, this clone was seen a few times. This rearrangement joins TRBV7-2 to TRBJ1-6; D gene ambiguous. This CDR3 is 13 amino acids long. The germline V gene encodes CDR1 SGHTA and CDR2 FQGNSA. V lost 1 base and J lost 14, with 12 bases in between. This CDR3 reads CASSLGRPQSLHF. CDR3 nucleotide sequence: TGTGCCAGCAGCTTAGGCAGGCCCCAATCCCTCCACTTT. The full variable domain, with the rest looked up from reference TRBV7-2 and TRBJ1-6, is GAGVSQSPSNKVTEKGKDVELRCDPISGHTALYWYRQSLGQGLEFLIYFQGNSAPDKSGLPSDRFSAERTGGSVSTLTIQRTQQEDSAVYLCASSLGRPQSLHFGNGTRLTVT.

This clone has a handful of counts. This sequence joins TRBV28 and TRBJ1-3; TRBD1 is a possible D gene (6 bases). With 4 bases removed from V and 0 bases from J, the gap between germline ends came to 13 bases. The CDR3 consists of 16 residues. The germline V gene encodes CDR1 MDHEN and CDR2 SYDVKM. The CDR3 DNA sequence: TGTGCCAGCAGTTCAAACACAGGGTACTCTGGAAACACCATATATTTT. It yields the protein CASSSNTGYSGNTIYF.

The CDR3 here is CSVVAMREEQFF. The CDR3 bases are TGCAGCGTTGTGGCGATGCGCGAAGAGCAGTTCTTC. V gene TRBV29-1 combines with J gene TRBJ2-1; D remains ambiguous. The CDR3 is 12 amino acids. Trimming left V 4 bases short and J 10 bases short, with 14 bases between. CDR1 SQVTM and CDR2 ANQGSEA come from the germline V gene.

The chain links TRBV6-5 to TRBJ2-4; possible D gene TRBD2, 6 bases. The CDR3 runs 16 residues. Trimming stripped 2 bases from V and 7 bases from J, with 18 bases between. The germline CDR1 and CDR2 sequences are MNHEY and SVGAGI. The CDR3, as DNA: TGTGCCAGCAGTTACGGAGGGGCAGTAGTGCGGAACATTCAGTACTTC. Its protein is CASSYGGAVVRNIQYF.

V usage is TRBV9 and J usage is TRBJ2-3, with a tentative D call TRBD2 (6 bases). The CDR3 consists of 15 residues. V lost 2 bases, J lost 1 base, and 11 bases lay in between. Germline V gives CDR1 SGDLS, CDR2 YYNGEE. The CDR3 DNA sequence: TGTGCCAGCAGCGTGGCGGGGTCCCGCACAGATACGCAGTATTTT. Its protein product is CASSVAGSRTDTQYF.

This clone was picked up a small number of times. This sample includes further DNA sequences coding for the same CDR3. The chain has TRBV30 and TRBJ1-5, with D possibly matching TRBD1 (5 bases). Germline V gene lookup returns CDR1 GTSNPN and CDR2 SVGIG (reference sequence). Between the trimmed V and J ends, which lost 2 bases and 4 bases, there was a span of 9 bases. The CDR3 covers 13 residues. The chain's CDR3 is CAWSLRGNQPQHF. CDR3 in DNA: TGTGCCTGGAGTTTACGGGGGAATCAGCCCCAGCATTTT.

The rearrangement links TRBV11-3 to TRBJ2-7, with 9 bases fitting TRBD1. J lost 6 bases, V lost 5 bases, and 2 bases had no gene match. The CDR3 is made up of 12 amino acids. Germline CDR1 and CDR2: SGHNT and YENEEA. The CDR3 loop is CASSQTGGEQYF. CDR3 sequence (DNA): TGTGCCAGCAGCCAGACAGGGGGCGAGCAGTACTTC.

The sample holds a few counts of this clone. The V and J genes are TRBV18 and TRBJ2-1, with a tentative D call TRBD2 (6 bases). V lost 3 bases to trimming and J lost 4 bases, with 25 bases between them. The germline gives CDR1 KGHSH, CDR2 LQKENI. The CDR3 has 19 amino acids. The CDR3 protein is CASSPPGTSSLKEYNEQFF. The CDR3 DNA is TGTGCCAGCTCACCTCCCGGGACTTCGTCCCTAAAGGAGTACAATGAGCAGTTCTTC. The whole variable domain, remainder taken from reference TRBV18 and TRBJ2-1, is NAGVMQNPRHLVRRRGQEARLRCSPMKGHSHVYWYRQLPEEGLKFMVYLQKENIIDESGMPKERFSAEFPKEGPSILRIQQVVRGDSAAYFCASSPPGTSSLKEYNEQFFGPGTRLTVL.

This clone has only a few counts. The J gene is TRBJ2-7, the V gene TRBV28; the D gene is possibly TRBD1 (5 bases). V was trimmed by 7 bases and J by 6 bases, leaving 13 bases between them. CDR3 length: 12 amino acids. Germline V gene sequence: CDR1 MDHEN, CDR2 SYDVKM. The chain's CDR3 is CASTTQDLEQYF. CDR3 bases: TGTGCCAGCACGACACAGGATCTCGAGCAGTACTTC.

The chain is built from TRBV9 and TRBJ2-3; TRBD1 matches at 7 bases. The J segment lost 6 bases and the V segment lost 2 bases, leaving 15 bases of the junction unmatched. Germline CDR1 reads SGDLS; CDR2 reads YYNGEE. CDR3 size: 17 residues. CDR3 nucleotides: TGTGCCAGCAGCGTTGGCCCGACAGGGATGGAAGTTGATACGCAGTATTTT. This translates into CASSVGPTGMEVDTQYF.

The chain carries TRBV6-5 and TRBJ1-5, with 7 nucleotides matching TRBD1. Germline lookup yields CDR1 MNHEY and CDR2 SVGAGI. V trimming: 2 bases; J trimming: 0 bases; junction bases outside the gene matches: 4. This CDR3 region has 16 residues. The CDR3 sequence: CASSYHTGVSNQPQHF. CDR3 bases: TGTGCCAGCAGTTACCACACAGGGGTTAGCAATCAGCCCCAGCATTTT.

The V and J genes are TRBV2 and TRBJ1-6; weak D call: TRBD1 (5 bases). CDR3 size: 15 residues. V lost 1 base and J 7 bases, leaving 11 bases between the germline ends. From germline, CDR1 is SNHLY and CDR2 FYNNEI. The CDR3 nucleotides are TGTGCCAGCAGTGAAGTCGGGGGGGAAAATTCACCCCTCCACTTT. Translating it yields CASSEVGGENSPLHF.

This chain connects TRBV18 to TRBJ2-7; 8 bases are shared with TRBD1. Germline CDR1 KGHSH, CDR2 LQKENI. V lost 5 bases, J lost 0 bases, and 6 bases stayed unmatched. The CDR3 length is 15 residues. The CDR3 DNA reads TGTGCCAGCTCATCATTAGGACAGGGCTCCTACGAGCAGTACTTC. Amino acids: CASSSLGQGSYEQYF. Based on the CDR3 plus reference TRBV18 and TRBJ2-7, the full variable domain is NAGVMQNPRHLVRRRGQEARLRCSPMKGHSHVYWYRQLPEEGLKFMVYLQKENIIDESGMPKERFSAEFPKEGPSILRIQQVVRGDSAAYFCASSSLGQGSYEQYFGPGTRLTVT.

This clone was seen more than once but under ten times. V and J are TRBV6-5 and TRBJ2-3; D is ambiguous. Germline loops: CDR1 MNHEY, CDR2 SVGAGI. The CDR3 is 14 amino acids. Trimming left V 6 bases short and J 2 bases short, with 12 bases between. CDR3 residues: CASSSLTVTDTQYF. The CDR3 DNA sequence: TGTGCCAGCAGCTCCCTGACTGTCACAGATACGCAGTATTTT.

This clone was counted only a few times. CDR3 region: CASSPPSGQETQYF. The CDR3 DNA sequence: TGTGCCAGCTCACCGCCTTCGGGGCAAGAGACCCAGTACTTC. The chain couples TRBV18 to TRBJ2-5; D is perhaps TRBD2 (5 bases). Trimming pared 3 bases from V and 2 bases from J, leaving 10 bases between. Germline V gene data show CDR1 as KGHSH and CDR2 as LQKENI. There are 14 residues in the CDR3.